A selection of T cell receptor beta chains follows, all from one sample in a study of blood T cell repertoires in COVID-19. Generated by immunoSEQ multiplex PCR, the TCRdb table keeps only in-frame clones and is missing some. The data show 300,000 to 350,000 clones, 90% seen once. The specimen sequenced was peripheral blood. The receptors stem from a woman aged 40 to 50 with COVID-19, enrolled during active disease. CDR3s include the opening cysteine and the closing phenylalanine or tryptophan. Fields, in order: clone size, D gene, V gene, J gene, CDR3 protein, CDR3 DNA. D genes are given only for firm matches. Rows give clone size only sometimes, using once, few, many, or a class for an expanded clone.

clone_size: .
d_call: .
v_call: TRBV7-3
j_call: TRBJ2-7
cdr3_aa: CASSPLVPLPEQYF
cdr3_nt: TGTGCCAGCAGCCCCTTGGTCCCACTCCCCGAGCAGTACTTC

clone_size: .
d_call: .
v_call: TRBV6-5
j_call: TRBJ1-1
cdr3_aa: CASSLVTGYGGAFF
cdr3_nt: TGTGCCAGCAGCTTGGTCACAGGGTACGGAGGAGCTTTCTTT

clone_size: .
d_call: TRBD2
v_call: TRBV5-1
j_call: TRBJ2-2
cdr3_aa: CASSLEPGGPSGELFF
cdr3_nt: TGCGCCAGCAGCTTGGAGCCGGGGGGGCCATCCGGGGAGCTGTTTTTT

clone_size: .
d_call: .
v_call: TRBV5-8
j_call: TRBJ1-2
cdr3_aa: CASTLGQINYGYTF
cdr3_nt: TGTGCCAGCACCTTGGGACAAATTAACTATGGCTACACCTTC

clone_size: .
d_call: .
v_call: TRBV25-1
j_call: TRBJ2-2
cdr3_aa: CASSVSTSNTGELFF
cdr3_nt: TGTGCCAGCAGTGTTAGCACATCGAACACCGGGGAGCTGTTTTTT

clone_size: once
d_call: .
v_call: TRBV7-2
j_call: TRBJ2-1
cdr3_aa: CASSPRAGGPYNEQFF
cdr3_nt: TGTGCCAGCAGCCCCCGGGCGGGCGGGCCCTACAATGAGCAGTTCTTC

clone_size: few
d_call: .
v_call: TRBV5-4
j_call: TRBJ1-1
cdr3_aa: CASSLDPGVNTEAFF
cdr3_nt: TGTGCCAGCAGCTTGGATCCAGGGGTAAACACTGAAGCTTTCTTT

clone_size: .
d_call: TRBD1
v_call: TRBV5-4
j_call: TRBJ1-2
cdr3_aa: CASSLPGQGPYGYTF
cdr3_nt: TGTGCCAGCAGCCTCCCGGGACAGGGCCCCTATGGCTACACCTTC

clone_size: .
d_call: .
v_call: TRBV5-1
j_call: TRBJ1-1
cdr3_aa: CASSLFGEVNTEAFF
cdr3_nt: TGCGCCAGCAGCTTGTTCGGTGAGGTGAACACTGAAGCTTTCTTT

clone_size: .
d_call: .
v_call: TRBV28
j_call: TRBJ1-6
cdr3_aa: CASSPPGVGSPLHF
cdr3_nt: TGTGCCAGCAGCCCCCCGGGGGTGGGTTCACCCCTCCACTTT

clone_size: few
d_call: .
v_call: TRBV12-3/TRBV12-4
j_call: TRBJ1-5
cdr3_aa: CASSPGNQPQHF
cdr3_nt: TGTGCCAGCAGTCCCGGCAATCAGCCCCAGCATTTT

clone_size: .
d_call: .
v_call: TRBV7-9
j_call: TRBJ2-3
cdr3_aa: CASSPRTNTDTQYF
cdr3_nt: TGTGCCAGCAGCCCCCGGACTAACACAGATACGCAGTATTTT

clone_size: .
d_call: .
v_call: TRBV5-1
j_call: TRBJ1-2
cdr3_aa: CASSFSEAYGYTF
cdr3_nt: TGCGCCAGCAGCTTTAGTGAAGCCTATGGCTACACCTTC

clone_size: .
d_call: TRBD2
v_call: TRBV5-1
j_call: TRBJ2-3
cdr3_aa: CASGRGSTDTQYF
cdr3_nt: TGCGCCAGTGGGAGGGGCTCCACAGATACGCAGTATTTT

clone_size: .
d_call: .
v_call: TRBV4-3
j_call: TRBJ2-7
cdr3_aa: CASSQVSDTTFKQYF
cdr3_nt: TGCGCCAGCAGCCAAGTTTCCGACACGACCTTCAAGCAGTACTTC

clone_size: .
d_call: .
v_call: TRBV28
j_call: TRBJ2-6
cdr3_aa: CASSVMASPGANVLTF
cdr3_nt: TGTGCCAGCAGTGTTATGGCATCTCCTGGGGCCAACGTCCTGACTTTC

clone_size: .
d_call: .
v_call: TRBV10-2
j_call: TRBJ1-5
cdr3_aa: CASSDSFDQPQHF
cdr3_nt: TGCGCCAGCAGTGACAGTTTCGATCAGCCCCAGCATTTT

clone_size: .
d_call: .
v_call: TRBV3-1/TRBV3-2
j_call: TRBJ2-1
cdr3_aa: CASSLDNEQFF
cdr3_nt: TGTGCCAGCAGCTTAGACAATGAGCAGTTCTTC

clone_size: .
d_call: .
v_call: TRBV28
j_call: TRBJ1-2
cdr3_aa: CATRGGNYGYTF
cdr3_nt: TGTGCCACACGTGGGGGCAACTATGGCTACACCTTC

clone_size: .
d_call: .
v_call: TRBV24-1
j_call: TRBJ2-2
cdr3_aa: CATSDADRNTGELFF
cdr3_nt: TGTGCCACCAGTGATGCCGACAGAAACACCGGGGAGCTGTTTTTT

clone_size: .
d_call: .
v_call: TRBV9
j_call: TRBJ2-1
cdr3_aa: CASSLGGIGEQFF
cdr3_nt: TGTGCCAGCAGCCTAGGCGGGATCGGCGAGCAGTTCTTC

clone_size: once
d_call: TRBD2
v_call: TRBV27
j_call: TRBJ2-1
cdr3_aa: CASTRTGGWHEQFF
cdr3_nt: TGTGCCAGCACTAGAACCGGGGGGTGGCATGAGCAGTTCTTC

clone_size: .
d_call: .
v_call: TRBV18
j_call: TRBJ1-1
cdr3_aa: CASSPPVPGRMNTEAFF
cdr3_nt: TGTGCCAGCTCACCACCGGTACCGGGGAGGATGAACACTGAAGCTTTCTTT

clone_size: .
d_call: .
v_call: TRBV6-5
j_call: TRBJ2-2
cdr3_aa: CASQNTGELFF
cdr3_nt: TGTGCCAGCCAAAACACCGGGGAGCTGTTTTTT

clone_size: .
d_call: TRBD1
v_call: TRBV6-5
j_call: TRBJ1-3
cdr3_aa: CASSYSRGHSGNTIYF
cdr3_nt: TGTGCCAGCAGTTACTCCAGGGGGCACTCTGGAAACACCATATATTTT

clone_size: .
d_call: .
v_call: TRBV27
j_call: TRBJ2-3
cdr3_aa: CASSLAGSTDTQYF
cdr3_nt: TGTGCCAGCAGTTTAGCGGGAAGCACAGATACGCAGTATTTT

clone_size: .
d_call: TRBD1
v_call: TRBV2
j_call: TRBJ1-1
cdr3_aa: CASSERGRIGWTEAFF
cdr3_nt: TGTGCCAGCAGTGAAAGGGGGCGGATTGGATGGACTGAAGCTTTCTTT

clone_size: .
d_call: TRBD1
v_call: TRBV7-9
j_call: TRBJ1-3
cdr3_aa: CASSLTGTASGNTIYF
cdr3_nt: TGTGCCAGCAGCTTAACCGGGACAGCCTCTGGAAACACCATATATTTT

clone_size: .
d_call: .
v_call: TRBV19
j_call: TRBJ1-5
cdr3_aa: CASSIDGQINQPQHF
cdr3_nt: TGTGCCAGTAGTATAGACGGACAGATCAATCAGCCCCAGCATTTT

clone_size: .
d_call: .
v_call: TRBV28
j_call: TRBJ1-1
cdr3_aa: CASSSSGWSTEAFF
cdr3_nt: TGTGCCAGCAGTTCGTCGGGATGGTCCACTGAAGCTTTCTTT

clone_size: .
d_call: .
v_call: TRBV9
j_call: TRBJ2-1
cdr3_aa: CASSATGWADNEQFF
cdr3_nt: TGTGCCAGCAGCGCCACAGGGTGGGCGGACAATGAGCAGTTCTTC

clone_size: .
d_call: TRBD1
v_call: TRBV3-1/TRBV3-2
j_call: TRBJ1-2
cdr3_aa: CASSQGSGQGYGYTF
cdr3_nt: TGTGCCAGCAGCCAAGGCTCGGGACAGGGCTATGGCTACACCTTC

clone_size: .
d_call: .
v_call: TRBV6-2/TRBV6-3
j_call: TRBJ1-6
cdr3_aa: CASSYGSSYNSPLHF
cdr3_nt: TGTGCCAGCAGTTATGGCAGCTCCTATAATTCACCCCTCCACTTT

clone_size: .
d_call: .
v_call: TRBV28
j_call: TRBJ2-3
cdr3_aa: CASSPGGGRPGTDTQYF
cdr3_nt: TGTGCCAGCAGCCCCGGCGGGGGCCGACCGGGCACAGATACGCAGTATTTT

clone_size: .
d_call: TRBD1
v_call: TRBV25-1
j_call: TRBJ2-7
cdr3_aa: CASTRTGYEQYF
cdr3_nt: TGTGCCAGCACCCGGACAGGGTACGAGCAGTACTTC

clone_size: once
d_call: .
v_call: TRBV28
j_call: TRBJ1-5
cdr3_aa: CASSAINQPQHF
cdr3_nt: TGTGCCAGCAGCGCGATTAATCAGCCCCAGCATTTT

clone_size: .
d_call: .
v_call: TRBV2
j_call: TRBJ2-7
cdr3_aa: CASSPRGTYEQYF
cdr3_nt: TGTGCCAGCAGCCCGAGAGGGACCTACGAGCAGTACTTC

clone_size: .
d_call: TRBD2
v_call: TRBV5-1
j_call: TRBJ2-3
cdr3_aa: CASSLSLAGGLIQSTDTQYF
cdr3_nt: TGCGCCAGCAGCTTGAGTCTAGCGGGGGGCCTCATACAAAGCACAGATACGCAGTATTTT

clone_size: few
d_call: TRBD2
v_call: TRBV6-1
j_call: TRBJ2-3
cdr3_aa: CASSESSGGPDTQYF
cdr3_nt: TGTGCCAGCAGTGAGAGTAGCGGGGGGCCAGATACGCAGTATTTT

clone_size: .
d_call: .
v_call: TRBV19
j_call: TRBJ2-2
cdr3_aa: CATSAEPNTGELFF
cdr3_nt: TGTGCCACTTCGGCGGAGCCGAACACCGGGGAGCTGTTTTTT

clone_size: .
d_call: TRBD2
v_call: TRBV7-6
j_call: TRBJ2-7
cdr3_aa: CASSPKASGAGGPYEQYF
cdr3_nt: TGTGCCAGCAGCCCGAAAGCGTCGGGTGCGGGGGGCCCCTACGAGCAGTACTTC

clone_size: .
d_call: .
v_call: TRBV5-1
j_call: TRBJ1-2
cdr3_aa: CASSLAGGENYGYTF
cdr3_nt: TGCGCCAGCAGCTTGGCAGGAGGGGAAAACTATGGCTACACCTTC

clone_size: .
d_call: .
v_call: TRBV7-2
j_call: TRBJ2-6
cdr3_aa: CASTDYRSGANVLTF
cdr3_nt: TGTGCCAGCACGGACTACCGCTCGGGGGCCAACGTCCTGACTTTC